These 22 T cell receptor beta chains share one sample of origin, sequenced in a study of siplizumab effects on memory and regulatory T cells. Only in-frame clones appear in the TCRdb table, and some are missing; sequencing was by immunoSEQ multiplex PCR. Of approximately 70,000 clones in the sample, around 90% were seen once. Material for sequencing was CD8+ T cells sorted from blood. The source of these receptors is a human donor in good health.

This sequence joins TRBV4-1 and TRBJ2-7; D may match TRBD1 or TRBD2 (7 bases each). The V and J ends lost 4 bases and 2 bases respectively, with 18 bases between them. CDR1 and CDR2 (germline): MGHRA, YSYEKL. The CDR3 loop spans 16 amino acids. The CDR3 DNA sequence: TGCGCCAGCAGCCCAATTCAGGGGGGGCAGGCCTACGAGCAGTACTTC. Its translation: CASSPIQGGQAYEQYF.

This CDR3 is CASSYRQGSTGELFF. The CDR3 DNA sequence: TGCGCCAGCAGCTACCGACAGGGGAGCACCGGGGAGCTGTTTTTT. The chain links TRBV5-1 to TRBJ2-2; 8 bases align to TRBD1. The J segment lost 4 bases and the V segment lost 3 bases, leaving 5 bases of the junction unmatched. Germline V CDR1 and CDR2: SGHRS, YFSETQ. The CDR3 is 15 residues long. Together with reference TRBV5-1 and TRBJ2-2, the CDR3 gives the full variable domain: KAGVTQTPRYLIKTRGQQVTLSCSPISGHRSVSWYQQTPGQGLQFLFEYFSETQRNKGNFPGRFSGRQFSNSRSEMNVSTLELGDSALYLCASSYRQGSTGELFFGEGSRLTVL.

The V call is TRBV14, the J call TRBJ1-2, with D uncertain. The CDR3 contains 16 residues. V was shortened by 0 bases and J by 4 bases, with 15 bases between the two germline ends. Germline V gene lookup returns CDR1 SGHDN and CDR2 FVKESK. The CDR3 region is CASSQDRAPALYGYTF. CDR3 DNA: TGTGCCAGCAGCCAAGATAGGGCTCCGGCACTCTATGGCTACACCTTC.

This clone was recorded once. This sequence joins TRBV12-2 and TRBJ1-4. TRBV12-2 counts as a pseudogene. This CDR3 comprises 15 residues. The CDR3 protein is CASRSPKDANEKLFF. DNA for the CDR3: TGTGCAAGTCGCTCCCCGAAGGACGCTAATGAAAAACTGTTTTTT.

This clone occurred once. This rearrangement joins TRBV19 to TRBJ1-1, with TRBD1 matching over 9 bases. Germline-derived CDR1 and CDR2 are LNHDA and SQIVND (reference sequence). The CDR3 runs to 12 residues. Trimming at V came to 6 bases and at J to 4 bases, leaving 0 bases not matched to a gene. CDR3 region: CASRTGGTEAFF. For the CDR3, the DNA is TGTGCCAGTAGGACAGGGGGCACTGAAGCTTTCTTT.

The chain links TRBV4-2 to TRBJ2-2; D gene ambiguous. There are 14 residues in the CDR3. Per the germline V gene, CDR1 is LGHNA and CDR2 is YNFKEQ. V was clipped by 1 base and J by 6 bases, with 9 bases between them. The CDR3 protein is CASSQGPTPGELFF. The CDR3 DNA reads TGTGCCAGCAGCCAAGGTCCGACCCCCGGGGAGCTGTTTTTT.

The chain carries TRBV2 and TRBJ2-5; unclear D gene. V was shortened by 7 bases and J by 4 bases, with 13 bases between the two germline ends. The CDR3 length is 13 residues. Germline V CDR1 and CDR2: SNHLY, FYNNEI. CDR3 sequence reads: CASTERLGETQYF. Written as DNA, the CDR3 is TGTGCCAGCACAGAGAGGCTGGGAGAGACCCAGTACTTC.

The chain is built from TRBV19 and TRBJ1-5; 9 bases match TRBD1. This CDR3 comprises 17 residues. Germline V gene data show CDR1 as LNHDA and CDR2 as SQIVND (reference sequence). The V segment lost 4 bases and the J segment 5 bases; nucleotides outside the gene matches: 12. CDR3 residues: CASSTISPGQGYQPQHF. CDR3 bases: TGTGCCAGTAGTACAATATCGCCGGGACAGGGATATCAGCCCCAGCATTTT.

The V and J genes are TRBV6-5 and TRBJ1-2; possible D gene TRBD1, 5 bases. V lost 10 bases to trimming and J lost 4 bases, with 16 bases between them. CDR3 length: 13 amino acids. Germline V gene lookup returns CDR1 MNHEY and CDR2 SVGAGI. The CDR3 nucleotides are TGTGCCATAACCACGGGGGGGATCTATGGCTACACCTTC. It yields the protein CAITTGGIYGYTF.

V usage is TRBV19 and J usage is TRBJ2-1; tentatively, D is TRBD2 (6 bases). V lost 1 base to trimming and J lost 2 bases, with 12 bases between them. The CDR3 has 16 residues. Germline V gives CDR1 LNHDA, CDR2 SQIVND (reference sequence). CDR3 in amino acids: CASSIGAGLTYNEQFF. CDR3 coding DNA: TGTGCCAGTAGTATAGGGGCGGGACTGACCTACAATGAGCAGTTCTTC.

The DNA of the CDR3 is TGTGCCAGCAGAGCTGGGACTTTGCAGGTGGGAGAGCAGTTCTTC. Protein sequence: CASRAGTLQVGEQFF. The gene calls are TRBV6-5 and TRBJ2-1; D is perhaps TRBD2 (6 bases). The CDR3 sequence is 15 residues long. V gave up 6 bases and J gave up 10 bases, with 22 bases separating them. Germline assignment: CDR1 MNHEY and CDR2 SVGAGI.

The chain is built from TRBV5-6 and TRBJ2-7; D not certain. Germline CDR1 and CDR2: SGHDT and YYEEEE. V was clipped by 0 bases and J by 1 base, with 8 bases between them. The CDR3 runs to 14 residues. CDR3 sequence reads: CASSLALISYEQYF. CDR3 coding DNA: TGTGCCAGCAGCTTGGCACTAATATCCTACGAGCAGTACTTC.

The V and J genes are TRBV7-9 and TRBJ2-1; perhaps TRBD2 as D (6 bases). V was trimmed by 5 bases and J by 13 bases, leaving 27 bases between them. Germline-derived CDR1 and CDR2 are SEHNR and FQNEAQ (reference sequence). The CDR3 sequence is 16 residues long. CDR3 loop: CASSRPPDYPTMKQFF. In nucleotides, the CDR3 is TGTGCCAGCAGCCGGCCCCCGGACTACCCGACAATGAAACAGTTCTTC. The whole variable domain, remainder taken from reference TRBV7-9 and TRBJ2-1, is DTGVSQNPRHKITKRGQNVTFRCDPISEHNRLYWYRQTLGQGPEFLTYFQNEAQLEKSRLLSDRFSAERPKGSFSTLEIQRTEQGDSAMYLCASSRPPDYPTMKQFFGPGTRLTVL.

The chain joins TRBV7-9 to TRBJ1-5; D is undetermined. CDR1 SEHNR and CDR2 FQNEAQ come from the germline V gene (reference sequence). The CDR3 is made up of 12 amino acids. The germline V and J ends were trimmed by 5 bases and 5 bases, with 7 bases remaining between them. The CDR3 nucleotides are TGTGCCAGCAGCCCTGATGATCAGCCCCAGCATTTT. This codes for CASSPDDQPQHF. Full variable domain (outside the CDR3, taken from reference TRBV7-9 and TRBJ1-5): DTGVSQNPRHKITKRGQNVTFRCDPISEHNRLYWYRQTLGQGPEFLTYFQNEAQLEKSRLLSDRFSAERPKGSFSTLEIQRTEQGDSAMYLCASSPDDQPQHFGDGTRLSIL.

In its sample, this clone was seen once. The rearrangement joins TRBV7-8 to TRBJ2-5; no reliable D call. Trimming stripped 3 bases from V and 1 base from J, with 9 bases between. From germline, CDR1 is SGHVS and CDR2 FQNEAQ. CDR3 size: 14 residues. The CDR3 sequence is CASSLGKSQETQYF. The CDR3 coding sequence is TGTGCCAGCAGCTTGGGCAAAAGCCAAGAGACCCAGTACTTC.

J is TRBJ2-7 and V is TRBV4-1; TRBD2 might be the D (7 bases). CDR3 length equals 14 residues. V was clipped by 4 bases and J by 5 bases, with 15 bases between them. Looked up from germline, CDR1 is MGHRA and CDR2 is YSYEKL. CDR3 protein: CASSLGGGGDEQYF. The CDR3 nucleotides are TGCGCCAGCAGCCTGGGCGGGGGCGGCGACGAGCAGTACTTC.

The chain couples TRBV7-6 to TRBJ2-7; D is perhaps TRBD2 (5 bases). CDR1 and CDR2 from the germline V gene are SGHVS and FNYEAQ. V shed 5 bases and J shed 0 bases, with 11 bases lying between them. The CDR3 has 14 residues. CDR3 region: CASSDLRGSYEQYF. CDR3 coding DNA: TGTGCCAGCAGCGATCTACGGGGCTCCTACGAGCAGTACTTC.

This chain links TRBV19 with TRBJ2-1; no definite D call. The CDR3 runs to 15 residues. Per the germline V gene, CDR1 is LNHDA and CDR2 is SQIVND (reference sequence). V was cut by 2 bases and J by 5 bases, with 13 bases left in between. The CDR3 protein is CASSISSIKHNEQFF. The CDR3 region has the DNA TGTGCCAGTAGTATATCTTCCATAAAGCACAATGAGCAGTTCTTC.

A note on this clone: Additional DNA sequences in this sample encode the identical CDR3. This chain links TRBV19 with TRBJ2-1, with 8 bases lining up with TRBD1. This CDR3 has 15 residues. In germline, CDR1 is LNHDA, CDR2 SQIVND (reference sequence). J was trimmed by 3 bases and V by 1 base; bases with no gene match: 2. Written as DNA, the CDR3 is TGTGCCAGTAGTATAGGCGACAGGGGCTACAATGAGCAGTTCTTC. Translated: CASSIGDRGYNEQFF.

The V and J genes are TRBV12-5 and TRBJ2-7; D is undetermined. This CDR3 has 12 residues. With 0 bases removed from V and 9 bases from J, the gap between germline ends came to 9 bases. Per germline, CDR1 LGHNT and CDR2 FRNRAP. This CDR3 reads CASGLVHKGQYF. In nucleotides, the CDR3 is TGTGCTAGTGGTTTGGTACATAAGGGGCAGTACTTC. Based on the CDR3 plus reference TRBV12-5 and TRBJ2-7, the full variable domain is DARVTQTPRHKVTEMGQEVTMRCQPILGHNTVFWYRQTMMQGLELLAYFRNRAPLDDSGMPKDRFSAEMPDATLATLKIQPSEPRDSAVYFCASGLVHKGQYFGPGTRLTVT.

V and J are TRBV9 and TRBJ2-5, with 7 bases matching TRBD2. The CDR3 totals 17 residues. J gave up 3 bases and V 4 bases, and 15 bases lay outside the gene matches. Germline CDR1 SGDLS, CDR2 YYNGEE. This CDR3 is CASSPIVPAGVEETQYF. The CDR3 nucleotides read TGTGCCAGCAGCCCCATTGTACCGGCGGGAGTGGAAGAGACCCAGTACTTC.

The chain employs TRBV6-1 and TRBJ1-3; D perhaps matches TRBD1 (5 bases). The V and J ends lost 3 bases and 4 bases respectively, with 7 bases between them. This CDR3 comprises 13 residues. Germline V CDR1 and CDR2: MNHNS, SASEGT. The DNA of the CDR3 is TGTGCCAGCAGTGAGGGGGTGGGAAACACCATATATTTT. Translated, it gives CASSEGVGNTIYF.